Sequencing of this TCR beta chain was carried out in a study of memory CD4+ T cells and cytomegalovirus serostatus. About the study: Donors were healthy Belgian adults, several CMV seropositive and some 24 seronegative.

The repertoire was sequenced with immunoSEQ multiplex PCR; TCRdb's copy has only in-frame clones and lacks some. The sample yields roughly 50,000 clones, roughly 78% seen once. The sort gate was single viable CD3+CD4+CD8-CD45RO+ cells for memory CD4+ T cells. CMV serostatus came from serum IgG against pp150, pp28, p38, p52. The TCR sequence derives from an adult in good health and CMV-seronegative. Sequenced material: memory CD4+ T cells from blood.

For the CDR3, the DNA is TGTGCCACCGGTCGGGTATCCCTTTACGAGCAGTACTTC. This translates into CATGRVSLYEQYF. J is TRBJ2-7 and V is TRBV28; no definite D call. V lost 10 bases and J 4 bases, leaving 17 bases between the germline ends. Germline V gene data show CDR1 as MDHEN and CDR2 as SYDVKM. The CDR3 extends over 13 amino acids.